This T cell receptor (beta chain) was captured by sequencing in a study of T cells in Graves' hyperthyroidism and ophthalmopathy. Across the whole study: Peripheral blood sampling occurred at initial diagnosis, before any treatment.

Regarding this clonotype: The antigen remains undetermined.

RNA transcripts provided the source from which TCR beta CDR3 regions were amplified. In the first-round RT-PCR of the TCR CDR3, the HTBI primer set was used. One entry per CDR3 protein, called by TCRdb with MiXCR from the multiplex PCR reads. This sample has about 770,000 distinct CDR3 sequences, with 15% to 20% found just once. Study-wide results and limits: With a median lead of approximately six months before onset, the model predicted ophthalmopathy. Ophthalmopathy and stable hyperthyroidism were separated by a 13 V-J model.

Germline assignment: CDR1 ENHRY and CDR2 SYGVKD. V lost 8 bases, J lost 3 bases, and 14 bases lay in between. The CDR3 is 13 amino acids. The specimen sequenced was blood. The TCR comes from a woman between 50 and 59 years old with Graves' hyperthyroidism that later progressed to Graves' ophthalmopathy. The chain joins TRBV10-3 to TRBJ2-7; D is ambiguous. CDR3: CAIGVPDGYEQYF. The CDR3 region has the DNA TGTGCCATCGGGGTCCCGGACGGCTACGAGCAGTACTTC.